The 11 T cell receptor beta chains reported below all come from one sample, sequenced in a study of CD8 T cells in ankylosing spondylitis. General study points: A TCR beta motif made of under 10 highly homologous variants seemed typical of ankylosing spondylitis blood.

Which antigens these TCRs recognize remains unknown. TCRdb fed the 5' RACE reads into MiXCR, producing one record per CDR3 protein. The sample has 700,000 to 850,000 distinct CDR3 sequences, 10% to 15% seen once. Sequenced input: blood, either unsorted or a sorted T cell fraction (not recorded which). Every receptor here comes from a male donor with ankylosing spondylitis.

J is TRBJ1-1 and V is TRBV27; no firm D call. This CDR3 contains 16 residues. The germline gives CDR1 MNHEY, CDR2 SMNVEV (reference sequence). Deletions cut 3 bases from V and 1 base from J, with 15 bases between. The DNA of the CDR3 is TGTGCCAGCAGTTTCATTTTTGGACGGCCGAACACTGAAGCTTTCTTT. Translating it yields CASSFIFGRPNTEAFF.

The chain carries TRBV12-3 or TRBV12-4 and TRBJ1-5; D uncertain. The ends were cut back, 7 bases at V and 5 bases at J, with 12 bases in the middle. The CDR3 runs 13 residues. CDR3 region: CASTLGGHQPQHF. The CDR3 nucleotides are TGTGCCAGCACCCTTGGTGGACATCAGCCCCAGCATTTT.

The sample holds many counts of this clonotype. V and J are TRBV20-1 and TRBJ1-1; a weak D match, TRBD1 (5 bases). CDR1 and CDR2 from the germline V gene are DFQATT and SNEGSKA (reference sequence). V was trimmed by 3 bases and J by 6 bases, leaving 8 bases between them. This CDR3 is built from 11 residues. The CDR3 here is CSASGGSEAFF. CDR3 in DNA: TGCAGTGCTAGCGGGGGGTCTGAAGCTTTCTTT.

The chain is built from TRBV6-1 and TRBJ1-5; D is perhaps TRBD1 (6 bases). The V end was cut by 6 bases, the J end by 5 bases, with 20 bases between. The CDR3 runs to 16 residues. The germline V gene encodes CDR1 MNHNS and CDR2 SASEGT. CDR3 sequence: CASSQDTQGFDQPQHF. CDR3 bases: TGTGCCAGCAGCCAAGACACTCAGGGGTTCGATCAGCCCCAGCATTTT.

In this sample, this clonotype turned up a few times. This chain joins TRBV15 and TRBJ2-4; 8 nucleotides agree with TRBD1. This CDR3 has 15 residues. Germline CDR1 reads LNHNV; CDR2 reads YYDKDF (reference sequence). Unmatched junction bases numbered 6, after V lost 0 bases and J lost 8 bases. CDR3 loop: CATSRDRGRVDIQYF. The CDR3 nucleotides are TGTGCCACCAGCAGAGACAGGGGGCGGGTAGACATTCAGTACTTC.

This clonotype was recorded a few times. V is TRBV20-1 and J is TRBJ2-3; D might be TRBD2 (6 bases). Trimming shortened V by 7 bases and J by 0 bases, and 14 bases separated the two germline ends. The CDR3 totals 14 residues. CDR1 and CDR2 (germline): DFQATT, SNEGSKA (reference sequence). The CDR3 loop reads CSVPPGTSTDTQYF. CDR3 nucleotide sequence: TGCAGTGTCCCTCCGGGGACTAGCACAGATACGCAGTATTTT.

J is TRBJ1-1 and V is TRBV6-1, with 9 bases identical to TRBD1. The V gene end was trimmed by 4 bases and the J gene end by 4 bases; junction bases not matched to a gene: 4. The CDR3 length is 14 residues. From germline, CDR1 is MNHNS and CDR2 SASEGT. CDR3 sequence (DNA): TGTGCCAGCAGTGTTGACAGGGGGAGCACTGAAGCTTTCTTT. This translates into CASSVDRGSTEAFF.

The J gene is TRBJ2-1, the V gene TRBV11-3; TRBD2 aligns across 7 bases. V was clipped by 3 bases and J by 8 bases; unmatched bases: 10. This CDR3 has 15 residues. Germline V lookup: CDR1 SGHNT, CDR2 YENEEA. The CDR3 DNA sequence: TGTGCCAGCAGCTTGGGGGGGGAGGGAGCTGATGAGCAGTTCTTC. Protein product: CASSLGGEGADEQFF.

V is TRBV20-1 and J is TRBJ1-5; TRBD1 is a possible D gene (6 bases). Germline CDR1 and CDR2: DFQATT and SNEGSKA (reference sequence). V dropped 6 bases and J dropped 7 bases, with 16 bases sitting between them. The CDR3 sequence is 13 residues long. The CDR3 region has the DNA TGCAGTGCGTCACAGGGTCAGGGCCAGCCCCAGCATTTT. Amino acid sequence: CSASQGQGQPQHF.

This clonotype occurred a few times. This chain connects TRBV20-1 to TRBJ2-4, with 7 positions matching TRBD1. J lost 3 bases, V lost 5 bases, and 7 bases had no gene match. CDR3 length equals 14 residues. Germline CDR1 is DFQATT and CDR2 is SNEGSKA (reference sequence). This chain's CDR3 is CSAQKRGLKNIQYF. The CDR3 DNA is TGCAGTGCTCAAAAGAGGGGGCTCAAAAACATTCAGTACTTC.

V usage is TRBV11-2 and J usage is TRBJ1-2; D gene unclear. Trimming took off 6 bases at V and 5 bases at J, with 7 bases between the two ends. Germline CDR1 and CDR2: SGHAT and FQNNGV. This CDR3 has 11 residues. The CDR3 loop reads CASSAQYGYTF. In DNA form, the CDR3 reads TGTGCCAGCAGTGCTCAGTATGGCTACACCTTC.